The T cell receptor beta chain under discussion was sequenced for a study of cytomegalovirus exposure and HLA in healthy donors. A few counts support this clone. Antigen: not known. The PCR contained 60 Vbeta and 13 Jbeta primers. Generated by immunoSEQ multiplex PCR, the TCRdb table keeps only in-frame clones and is missing some. The sample has about 140,000 clones, roughly 80% seen once. Germline values: CDR1 SEHNR, CDR2 FQNEAQ (reference sequence). The CDR3 is 13 residues long. V dropped 4 bases and J dropped 7 bases, with 10 bases sitting between them. General study points: It was reportedly the case that the classifier diagnosed cytomegalovirus status with high specificity and sensitivity. Researchers reportedly found TCR beta sequences accurately predicted most subjects' HLA-A and HLA-B alleles. In vitro assays verified that three CMV-associated chains recognized CMV antigens specifically. Later, an analysis found that common viral pathogens appeared to be linked with several of the most significant clusters.

The V gene is TRBV7-9, the J gene TRBJ1-4, with unresolved D. Material: PBMCs. This clonotype was obtained from a woman aged 50 to 65 in good health and CMV-seropositive. This CDR3 is CASSSSGAEKLFF. In DNA form, the CDR3 reads TGTGCCAGCAGCTCCTCAGGTGCTGAAAAACTGTTTTTT. The whole variable domain, remainder taken from reference TRBV7-9 and TRBJ1-4, is DTGVSQNPRHKITKRGQNVTFRCDPISEHNRLYWYRQTLGQGPEFLTYFQNEAQLEKSRLLSDRFSAERPKGSFSTLEIQRTEQGDSAMYLCASSSSGAEKLFFGSGTQLSVL.